This T cell receptor (beta chain) was obtained from a study of T-cell memory formation after mild COVID-19. Constant-segment primers were used for 5'RACE, and the resulting TCR alpha and TCR beta cDNA libraries carried sample barcodes and UMIs. TCRdb re-analysed the 5' RACE reads in MiXCR, keeping a single row per CDR3 protein. Of around 300,000 distinct CDR3 sequences listed, approximately 13% are singletons. Sequencing was carried out using PBMCs or a T cell subset sorted from them (not recorded which). The origin of this receptor is a man younger than 35 who had mild COVID-19 (a few samples of this study predate the infection). Cell type and time point are not known.

The CDR3 is CASSPGRGEETQYF. The CDR3 bases are TGTGCCAGCAGCCCCGGACGGGGGGAAGAGACCCAGTACTTC. The chain uses TRBV4-2 and TRBJ2-5; 7 bases match TRBD2. The germline V gene encodes CDR1 LGHNA and CDR2 YNFKEQ. The V segment lost 4 bases and the J segment 3 bases; nucleotides outside the gene matches: 5. This CDR3 is 14 amino acids long.